This passage covers 22 T cell receptor beta chains from one sample sequenced in a study of cytomegalovirus exposure and HLA in healthy donors. Amplification used 60 Vbeta primers and 13 Jbeta primers. Method: immunoSEQ multiplex PCR; TCRdb's copy keeps in-frame clones and lacks some. This table holds 150,000 to 160,000 clones, 80% found once. Sequencing used PBMCs. The receptors come from a man aged 25-45 years in good health and CMV-seropositive.

The rearrangement joins TRBV4-2 to TRBJ2-2, with TRBD1 identical over 9 bases. This CDR3 is built from 15 residues. The trim removed 4 bases at V and 5 bases at J, leaving 5 bases unmatched. CDR1 and CDR2 (germline): LGHNA, YNFKEQ. Here the CDR3 reads CASSLGTGWTGELFF. Here the CDR3 DNA reads TGTGCCAGCAGCCTGGGGACAGGGTGGACCGGGGAGCTGTTTTTT.

The chain combines TRBV30 with TRBJ2-1; TRBD2 aligns across 13 bases. Losses at the gene ends were 3 bases for V and 9 bases for J; bases not matched to a gene: 11. The germline V gene encodes CDR1 GTSNPN and CDR2 SVGIG (reference sequence). This CDR3 is 16 amino acids long. The CDR3 coding sequence is TGTGCCTGGAGACCCCGAAGGACTAGCGGGAGAAGTGAGCAGTTCTTC. Amino acids: CAWRPRRTSGRSEQFF.

The chain links TRBV5-4 to TRBJ1-1; TRBD1 might be the D (6 bases). The germline V and J ends were trimmed by 3 bases and 0 bases, with 24 bases remaining between them. CDR3 length equals 19 residues. Germline V CDR1 and CDR2: SGHNT, YYREEE (reference sequence). The CDR3 DNA sequence: TGTGCCAGCAGCTCTCACCCTCCCGGGACACAACTTATGAACACTGAAGCTTTCTTT. Translation: CASSSHPPGTQLMNTEAFF.

The chain carries TRBV11-2 and TRBJ2-1; 11 bases line up with TRBD2. The CDR3 consists of 15 residues. CDR1 is SGHAT, CDR2 FQNNGV, per germline. V lost 3 bases, J lost 6 bases, and 4 bases stayed unmatched. DNA for the CDR3: TGTGCCAGCAGCTTCACTAGCGGGAGTTTCAATGAGCAGTTCTTC. Its protein product is CASSFTSGSFNEQFF.

The chain joins TRBV2 to TRBJ1-4; tentative D call: TRBD1 (6 bases). Germline CDR1 is SNHLY and CDR2 is FYNNEI. The CDR3 is 14 amino acids. V was pared by 0 bases and J by 7 bases, with 9 bases between. CDR3 nucleotide sequence: TGTGCCAGCAGTGAAGCGCGAGGGGGTGAAAAACTGTTTTTT. This gives the protein CASSEARGGEKLFF. The complete variable domain, with remaining parts taken from reference TRBV2 and TRBJ1-4, reads EPEVTQTPSHQVTQMGQEVILRCVPISNHLYFYWYRQILGQKVEFLVSFYNNEISEKSEIFDDQFSVERPDGSNFTLKIRSTKLEDSAMYFCASSEARGGEKLFFGSGTQLSVL.

The rearrangement links TRBV10-3 to TRBJ2-7; possibly TRBD2 for D (5 bases). V lost 7 bases and J lost 0, with 10 bases in between. CDR1 and CDR2 (germline): ENHRY, SYGVKD. CDR3 length: 13 residues. In nucleotides, the CDR3 is TGTGCCATCACTTCGGGGAGCTCCTACGAGCAGTACTTC. Translating gives CAITSGSSYEQYF.

The chain couples TRBV14 to TRBJ2-7; possible D gene TRBD2, 6 bases. Looked up from germline, CDR1 is SGHDN and CDR2 is FVKESK. Trimming shortened V by 4 bases and J by 0 bases, and 13 bases separated the two germline ends. The CDR3 spans 15 residues. The DNA of the CDR3 is TGTGCCAGCAGCCCCCGGGACTTTCCCTCCTACGAGCAGTACTTC. Its protein product is CASSPRDFPSYEQYF.

This rearrangement joins TRBV5-1 to TRBJ2-7; 7 bases match TRBD1. The V gene end was trimmed by 5 bases and the J gene end by 9 bases; junction bases not matched to a gene: 8. Germline V lookup: CDR1 SGHRS, CDR2 YFSETQ. The CDR3 runs to 12 residues. The CDR3 is CASRPEGAGQYF. CDR3 coding DNA: TGCGCCAGCAGACCCGAGGGGGCGGGGCAGTACTTC.

The chain uses TRBV28 and TRBJ1-2, with D tentatively TRBD1 (5 bases). From germline, CDR1 is MDHEN and CDR2 SYDVKM. This CDR3 contains 12 residues. V was pared by 4 bases and J by 7 bases, with 10 bases between. CDR3 sequence (DNA): TGTGCCAGCAGTTGGGGACTCCGTGGCTACACCTTC. It is translated as CASSWGLRGYTF.

The rearrangement joins TRBV23-1 to TRBJ2-7; tentative D call: TRBD1 (5 bases). TRBV23-1 is assigned to the ORF class and has an uncertain function. V was pared by 8 bases and J by 4 bases, with 24 bases between. CDR3 length: 16 amino acids. This CDR3 reads CASPLNSKGVFYEQYF. The CDR3 nucleotides read TGCGCCAGCCCACTAAACAGCAAAGGGGTCTTTTACGAGCAGTACTTC.

A remark on this clone: At one of its ends the junction is not consistent with the germline gene, which may arise from a read error. The V gene is TRBV29-1, the J gene TRBJ2-7; 10 positions match TRBD2. CDR3 size: 17 residues. From germline, CDR1 is SQVTM and CDR2 ANQGSEA. The CDR3 coding sequence is TGCAGCGCTGAAGAGTTTGCTAGCGGGAGTGTTTCGGTTGAGCAGTACTTC. As protein: CSAEEFASGSVSVEQYF.

V usage is TRBV7-2 and J usage is TRBJ2-7; 9 nucleotides align to TRBD2. The CDR3 sequence is 14 residues long. In germline, CDR1 is SGHTA, CDR2 FQGNSA. J lost 6 bases, V lost 5 bases, and 8 bases had no gene match. Here the CDR3 DNA reads TGTGCCAGCAGCCGTGGGCGGGAGGGATTCGAGCAGTACTTC. This encodes CASSRGREGFEQYF.

V usage is TRBV10-3 and J usage is TRBJ2-3; a weak D match, TRBD2 (6 bases). Germline CDR1 and CDR2: ENHRY and SYGVKD. With 3 bases removed from V and 4 bases from J, the gap between germline ends came to 17 bases. The CDR3 has 16 residues. The CDR3 DNA sequence: TGTGCCATCAGTGAACTGACGGGAGAGTACGCAGATACGCAGTATTTT. Protein product: CAISELTGEYADTQYF.

The rearrangement links TRBV28 to TRBJ2-5, with unresolved D. Trimming took 2 bases from V and 7 from J, leaving 11 bases between them. The CDR3 is made up of 13 amino acids. Germline V lookup: CDR1 MDHEN, CDR2 SYDVKM. This CDR3 reads CASSLEAPRTQYF. Here the CDR3 DNA reads TGTGCCAGCAGTTTAGAGGCCCCACGGACCCAGTACTTC.

The chain links TRBV9 to TRBJ2-7; 7 positions match TRBD1. Germline loops: CDR1 SGDLS, CDR2 YYNGEE. The CDR3 is 15 residues long. Trimming cost V 4 bases and J 2 bases; bases outside gene matches: 9. CDR3 in amino acids: CASSPSGGFAYEQYF. CDR3 nucleotide sequence: TGTGCCAGCAGCCCGTCAGGGGGTTTCGCCTACGAGCAGTACTTC.

This clone is a singleton in its sample. The V call is TRBV27, the J call TRBJ2-1; 8 nucleotides agree with TRBD2. Trimming cost V 5 bases and J 3 bases; bases outside gene matches: 9. Germline V gene data show CDR1 as MNHEY and CDR2 as SMNVEV (reference sequence). The CDR3 has 16 residues. The CDR3 protein is CASSPPGTSGYNEQFF. Written as DNA, the CDR3 is TGTGCCAGCAGTCCCCCGGGGACTAGTGGCTACAATGAGCAGTTCTTC.

This sequence joins TRBV11-2 and TRBJ2-3, with TRBD2 matching 10 bases. The CDR3 length is 15 residues. J was trimmed by 2 bases and V by 5 bases; bases with no gene match: 4. Germline assignment: CDR1 SGHAT and CDR2 FQNNGV. Written as DNA, the CDR3 is TGTGCCAGCAGCCGGAGCGGGAGGGCCACAGATACGCAGTATTTT. The encoded protein is CASSRSGRATDTQYF.

V is TRBV7-3 and J is TRBJ1-1; D perhaps matches TRBD1 (6 bases). V was trimmed by 1 base and J by 1 base, leaving 13 bases between them. The germline CDR1 and CDR2 sequences are SGHTA and FQGTGA. The CDR3 length is 16 residues. CDR3 bases: TGTGCCAGCAGCTTAATTGCGGGGGCAGGGAACACTGAAGCTTTCTTT. Its translation is CASSLIAGAGNTEAFF.

The J gene is TRBJ2-6, the V gene TRBV15; D is uncertain. Trimming took 7 bases from V and 3 from J, leaving 13 bases between them. The germline gives CDR1 LNHNV, CDR2 YYDKDF (reference sequence). The CDR3 loop spans 15 amino acids. The CDR3 is CATTLSRDGANVLTF. As DNA, the CDR3 is TGTGCCACCACCCTGAGTCGAGATGGGGCCAACGTCCTGACTTTC. The full variable domain, its missing parts supplied by reference TRBV15 and TRBJ2-6, is DAMVIQNPRYQVTQFGKPVTLSCSQTLNHNVMYWYQQKSSQAPKLLFHYYDKDFNNEADTPDNFQSRRPNTSFCFLDIRSPGLGDTAMYLCATTLSRDGANVLTFGAGSRLTVL.

The genes are TRBV5-1 and TRBJ2-3; a possible D gene is TRBD1 (5 bases). The germline V gene encodes CDR1 SGHRS and CDR2 YFSETQ. Trimming pared 7 bases from V and 3 bases from J, leaving 15 bases between. This CDR3 region has 14 residues. The CDR3, as DNA: TGCGCCAGCGGTCCAGGGTCGGAGACAGATACGCAGTATTTT. It translates to CASGPGSETDTQYF.

The V call is TRBV21-1, the J call TRBJ2-3; TRBD2, as called in the table, went unchecked against the DNA. TRBV21-1 is shown as a pseudogene. The CDR3 length is 14 residues. DNA of the CDR3: TGTGCCAGCAGCAAAGTACGGGTTGCAGATACGCAGTATTTT. It translates to CASSKVRVADTQYF.

CDR3 region: CAIGGTPTVYEQYF. In DNA form, the CDR3 reads TGTGCCATCGGGGGGACTCCGACTGTCTACGAGCAGTACTTC. This rearrangement joins TRBV10-3 to TRBJ2-5, with D perhaps matching TRBD2 (6 bases). The last part of the DNA fits TRBJ2-7 better; the J call may be wrong. The CDR3 has 14 residues. Looked up from germline, CDR1 is ENHRY and CDR2 is SYGVKD.